Listed here are 18 T cell receptor beta chains from one sample, sequenced in a study of Graves' ophthalmopathy and Graves' hyperthyroidism. Amplification targeted the TCR beta CDR3 regions, with RNA transcripts as the source material. The authors performed first-round RT-PCR with HTBI primers and then a second-round multiplex PCR. TCRdb re-derived calls from the multiplex PCR reads in MiXCR, one entry per CDR3 protein. The profile shows a few hundred thousand distinct CDR3 sequences, roughly 39% of them singletons. Sequencing input: peripheral blood or thyroid tissue (not recorded which). The receptors were gathered from an adult man with Graves' hyperthyroidism.

This clonotype was found many times. The V gene is TRBV29-1, the J gene TRBJ2-7; D tentatively reads TRBD1 or TRBD2 (6 bases each). V was shortened by 4 bases and J by 6 bases, with 19 bases between the two germline ends. CDR3 length: 14 residues. Germline CDR1 and CDR2: SQVTM and ANQGSEA. This CDR3 is CSVVPGGFSAEQYF. The CDR3 DNA is TGCAGCGTTGTTCCCGGGGGCTTCAGTGCCGAGCAGTACTTC.

Here the CDR3 DNA reads TGTGCCATCAGCCGACTAGCGGGAGACCAAGAGACCCAGTACTTC. The encoded protein is CAISRLAGDQETQYF. The genes are TRBV10-3 and TRBJ2-5; 12 positions match TRBD2. CDR3 length: 15 amino acids. CDR1 ENHRY and CDR2 SYGVKD come from the germline V gene. V was pared by 6 bases and J by 0 bases, with 2 bases of the junction left unmatched.

CDR3 sequence reads: CASSWDRVTDTQYF. The CDR3 region has the DNA TGTGCCAGTAGTTGGGACAGGGTCACAGATACGCAGTATTTT. This chain links TRBV19 with TRBJ2-3, with 9 bases fitting TRBD1. This CDR3 has 14 amino acids. Germline V gene sequence: CDR1 LNHDA, CDR2 SQIVND (reference sequence). V shed 5 bases and J 2 bases; nucleotides not matched to a gene: 2.

Remarks on this clonotype: Just one base apart from a much larger clone, this may be a read error. The V gene is TRBV10-3, the J gene TRBJ2-7; D possibly corresponds to TRBD2 (6 bases). This CDR3 region has 14 residues. Germline CDR1 is ENHRY and CDR2 is SYGVKD. The CDR3 DNA reads TGTGTCAGCAGTTACTCCACCGGAGGGGACGAGCAGTACTTC. Its protein is CVSSYSTGGDEQYF.

This clonotype was seen ten or more times. The chain links TRBV7-8 to TRBJ2-5; D unresolved. CDR3 length: 13 amino acids. V gave up 3 bases and J gave up 5 bases, with 10 bases separating them. CDR1 is SGHVS, CDR2 FQNEAQ, per germline. CDR3 region: CASSLGHRETQYF. The CDR3 region has the DNA TGTGCCAGCAGCTTGGGCCATCGGGAGACCCAGTACTTC.

Many counts were recorded for this clonotype. The chain employs TRBV12-3 or TRBV12-4 and TRBJ1-6; D call uncertain. V was pared by 6 bases and J by 13 bases, with 22 bases between. The length of the CDR3 is 15 residues. The CDR3 loop is CASSPGRGPLSPLHF. The DNA for the CDR3 is TGTGCCAGCAGCCCCGGACGCGGACCGTTATCCCCCCTCCACTTT.

In its sample, this clonotype was seen many times. The rearrangement uses TRBV6-5 and TRBJ2-7; 9 bases match TRBD2. The CDR3 is 15 amino acids. The germline CDR1 and CDR2 sequences are MNHEY and SVGAGI. With 6 bases clipped from V and 5 bases from J, the junction kept 11 bases outside the gene matches. CDR3 nucleotides: TGTGCCAGCAGGGCCCTTAGCGGGAGTTCAAACGAGCAGTACTTC. Translating gives CASRALSGSSNEQYF.

The V gene is TRBV7-3, the J gene TRBJ2-3, with TRBD1 matching over 8 bases. V lost 4 bases and J lost 6; bases outside the gene matches: 3. This CDR3 is 13 amino acids long. Germline CDR1 and CDR2: SGHTA and FQGTGA. CDR3: CASSWTGSDTQYF. In DNA, the CDR3 is TGTGCCAGCAGCTGGACAGGGTCCGATACGCAGTATTTT.

This clonotype has at least ten counts. The chain is built from TRBV5-1 and TRBJ2-7; 10 bases line up with TRBD2. CDR1 SGHRS and CDR2 YFSETQ come from the germline V gene. The CDR3 has 18 residues. The ends lost 1 base at V and 3 bases at J; junction bases unmatched: 13. In nucleotides, the CDR3 is TGCGCCAGCAGCTTGACCACTAGCGGGACGGCGGGTGTCTACGAGCAGTACTTC. It specifies CASSLTTSGTAGVYEQYF.

The chain links TRBV20-1 to TRBJ2-7; 10 nucleotides line up with TRBD2. The CDR3 spans 15 residues. Germline V gives CDR1 DFQATT, CDR2 SNEGSKA (reference sequence). The ends lost 1 base at V and 7 bases at J; junction bases unmatched: 10. DNA for the CDR3: TGCAGTGCTAGAGGGCTAGCGGGGGACTACAATGAGCAGTACTTC. It is translated as CSARGLAGDYNEQYF.

This clonotype occurred many times. The chain links TRBV7-6 to TRBJ2-5, with D tentatively TRBD1 (6 bases). The CDR3 runs to 15 residues. Germline CDR1 and CDR2: SGHVS and FNYEAQ. V was shortened by 2 bases and J by 2 bases, with 12 bases between the two germline ends. The CDR3 is CASSLFQGQQETQYF. The CDR3 DNA is TGTGCCAGCAGCTTATTCCAGGGGCAACAAGAGACCCAGTACTTC.

For this clonotype: A much larger clone lies a single base off, so this may be a read error. The chain carries TRBV7-3 and TRBJ2-7, with D tentatively TRBD1 (6 bases). V lost 4 bases and J 3 bases, leaving 16 bases between the germline ends. Germline V gene lookup returns CDR1 SGHTA and CDR2 FQGTGA. The CDR3 is 15 amino acids. The DNA of the CDR3 is TGTGCCAGCAGCTCACCCGGGACAAGCAACTACGAGCAGTACTTC. This sequence encodes CASSSPGTSNYEQYF.

This clonotype was recorded at least ten times. The rearrangement joins TRBV19 to TRBJ1-1; D unresolved. Looked up from germline, CDR1 is LNHDA and CDR2 is SQIVND (reference sequence). The CDR3 sequence is 14 residues long. Deletions cut 3 bases from V and 1 base from J, with 9 bases between. The CDR3 DNA reads as TGTGCCAGTAGTATTCGGCAGAAGAACACTGAAGCTTTCTTT. Amino acid sequence: CASSIRQKNTEAFF.

V usage is TRBV7-9 and J usage is TRBJ2-7, with 9 bases aligning to TRBD2. In germline, CDR1 is SEHNR, CDR2 FQNEAQ (reference sequence). The V gene end was trimmed by 5 bases and the J gene end by 7 bases; junction bases not matched to a gene: 12. This CDR3 is built from 15 residues. CDR3 nucleotide sequence: TGTGCCAGCAGCCAGCCCCTAGCGGGACCTAGGGAGCAGTACTTC. The encoded protein is CASSQPLAGPREQYF.

This clonotype occurred many times. V and J are TRBV5-1 and TRBJ1-2; 9 bases agree with TRBD1. CDR3 length: 14 residues. Germline V gene data show CDR1 as SGHRS and CDR2 as YFSETQ. V lost 2 bases, J lost 8 bases, and 7 bases stayed unmatched. In DNA form, the CDR3 reads TGCGCCAGCAGCTTTGGGGACAGGGTGCAGGGCTACACCTTC. Encoded protein: CASSFGDRVQGYTF.

The chain has TRBV12-3 or TRBV12-4 and TRBJ2-5; TRBD1 aligns across 12 bases. Germline trimming cut 3 bases from V and 5 bases from J; bases unmatched to any gene: 4. The CDR3 sequence is 15 residues long. CDR3 sequence: CASSFGTGGPETQYF. CDR3 DNA: TGTGCCAGCAGTTTCGGGACAGGGGGCCCGGAGACCCAGTACTTC.

This clonotype turned up a few times. V gene TRBV7-9 combines with J gene TRBJ2-7; 11 nucleotides agree with TRBD2. Germline V lookup: CDR1 SEHNR, CDR2 FQNEAQ (reference sequence). There are 15 residues in the CDR3. V was clipped by 1 base and J by 7 bases; unmatched bases: 6. CDR3 in amino acids: CASSLEGLAANEQYF. DNA for the CDR3: TGTGCCAGCAGCTTAGAGGGACTAGCGGCTAATGAGCAGTACTTC.

This clonotype appeared many times. The CDR3 loop is CASSEARQGGSPLHF. For the CDR3, the DNA is TGTGCCAGCAGTGAAGCGAGACAGGGTGGTTCACCCCTCCACTTT. The chain recombines TRBV2 with TRBJ1-6; TRBD1 aligns across 7 bases. CDR3 length equals 15 residues. CDR1 is SNHLY, CDR2 FYNNEI, per germline. The V segment lost 0 bases and the J segment 9 bases; nucleotides outside the gene matches: 5.